This is a list of T cell receptor beta chains from one sample in a study of memory CD4+ T cells and cytomegalovirus serostatus. TCRdb keeps only in-frame clones here, not all; method: immunoSEQ multiplex PCR. Of 20,000 to 30,000 clones in the sample, roughly 80% were seen once. The sequencing sample was made of memory CD4+ T cells from blood. These receptors were collected from an adult in good health and CMV-seronegative. CDR3s include the opening cysteine and the closing phenylalanine or tryptophan. D genes are given only for firm matches.

V gene: TRBV28; J gene: TRBJ1-3; D gene: .; CDR3 protein: CASSLGAQAGSTIYF
V gene: TRBV6-6; J gene: TRBJ2-2; D gene: TRBD1; CDR3 protein: CASSRWDRAGGELFF
V gene: TRBV19; J gene: TRBJ1-5; D gene: .; CDR3 protein: CASHSPGTYQPQHF
V gene: TRBV5-6; J gene: TRBJ2-2; D gene: .; CDR3 protein: CASSLKLAYESGELFF
V gene: TRBV7-2; J gene: TRBJ2-3; D gene: .; CDR3 protein: CASSLLLGGAADTQYF
V gene: TRBV10-1; J gene: TRBJ2-5; D gene: TRBD1; CDR3 protein: CASSSGTGRQETQYF
V gene: TRBV7-9; J gene: TRBJ2-1; D gene: TRBD1; CDR3 protein: CATQGDRALWGQFF
V gene: TRBV6-5; J gene: TRBJ1-2; D gene: .; CDR3 protein: CASTAVYGYTF
V gene: TRBV14; J gene: TRBJ2-1; D gene: TRBD2; CDR3 protein: CASSQGASGGRNEQFF
V gene: TRBV7-2; J gene: TRBJ2-7; D gene: .; CDR3 protein: CASSLSPGMYEQYF
V gene: TRBV19; J gene: TRBJ2-7; D gene: .; CDR3 protein: CASSTWGEQYF
V gene: TRBV7-9; J gene: TRBJ1-4; D gene: .; CDR3 protein: CASQVNLGEKLFF
V gene: TRBV6-5; J gene: TRBJ1-1; D gene: .; CDR3 protein: CARGAGARNTEAFF
V gene: TRBV7-2; J gene: TRBJ2-1; D gene: .; CDR3 protein: CASSLFYEQFF
V gene: TRBV30; J gene: TRBJ1-2; D gene: .; CDR3 protein: CAWSSRNYGYTF
V gene: TRBV7-9; J gene: TRBJ2-2; D gene: TRBD1; CDR3 protein: CASNPPGQLNTGELFF
V gene: TRBV29-1; J gene: TRBJ2-1; D gene: .; CDR3 protein: CSVEMGGGARYNEQFF
V gene: TRBV6-6; J gene: TRBJ1-1; D gene: .; CDR3 protein: CASSFGLGGTEAFF
V gene: TRBV28; J gene: TRBJ1-5; D gene: .; CDR3 protein: CASSLGSSGLSQPQHF
V gene: TRBV7-6; J gene: TRBJ1-1; D gene: TRBD1; CDR3 protein: CASSLEGTGLNTEAFF
V gene: TRBV7-8; J gene: TRBJ2-2; D gene: .; CDR3 protein: CASSSRTANTGELFF
V gene: TRBV5-6; J gene: TRBJ2-7; D gene: .; CDR3 protein: CASSLAGRGSYEQYF
V gene: TRBV7-9; J gene: TRBJ2-1; D gene: TRBD1; CDR3 protein: CASSPNRGSYNEQFF
V gene: TRBV5-1; J gene: TRBJ1-2; D gene: .; CDR3 protein: CASSLPTGVYGGYTF
V gene: TRBV7-8; J gene: TRBJ2-1; D gene: .; CDR3 protein: CASSLDRWAYNEQFF
V gene: TRBV6-5; J gene: TRBJ1-1; D gene: .; CDR3 protein: CASISLQNTEAFF
V gene: TRBV6-4; J gene: TRBJ2-1; D gene: .; CDR3 protein: CASSLQGNSFHEQFF
V gene: TRBV15; J gene: TRBJ1-5; D gene: .; CDR3 protein: CATSPTQGLSNQPQHF
V gene: TRBV9; J gene: TRBJ2-3; D gene: .; CDR3 protein: CASSLPTVNPSTDTQYF
V gene: TRBV10-3; J gene: TRBJ1-2; D gene: .; CDR3 protein: CAISEPGSASYTF
V gene: TRBV5-6; J gene: TRBJ2-1; D gene: TRBD1; CDR3 protein: CASSHPGQGMREQFF
V gene: TRBV4-2; J gene: TRBJ2-5; D gene: TRBD1; CDR3 protein: CASSQASQGAGETQYF
V gene: TRBV5-1; J gene: TRBJ1-4; D gene: TRBD1; CDR3 protein: CASSGGTGGEKLFF
V gene: TRBV7-2; J gene: TRBJ2-3; D gene: TRBD2; CDR3 protein: CASSPNAGDGQYF
V gene: TRBV5-1; J gene: TRBJ2-7; D gene: .; CDR3 protein: CASSLDLTNYEQYF
V gene: TRBV4-2; J gene: TRBJ2-7; D gene: TRBD1; CDR3 protein: CASSYNTGGGYEQYF
V gene: TRBV27; J gene: TRBJ2-3; D gene: .; CDR3 protein: CASRLRPSSTDTQYF
V gene: TRBV14; J gene: TRBJ1-5; D gene: TRBD1; CDR3 protein: CASSRIDRAGQPQHF
V gene: TRBV7-2; J gene: TRBJ2-1; D gene: TRBD2; CDR3 protein: CASSPRGGSSYNEQFF
V gene: TRBV6-5; J gene: TRBJ2-7; D gene: TRBD1; CDR3 protein: CASSTDRAYEQYF
V gene: TRBV5-1; J gene: TRBJ2-1; D gene: TRBD2; CDR3 protein: CASSLDGGSSYNEQFF
V gene: TRBV5-6; J gene: TRBJ1-5; D gene: .; CDR3 protein: CASSLGQNSNQPQHF
V gene: TRBV19; J gene: TRBJ1-2; D gene: .; CDR3 protein: CASSRESNYGYTF
V gene: TRBV29-1; J gene: TRBJ1-5; D gene: .; CDR3 protein: CSVEADGQPQHF
V gene: TRBV4-2; J gene: TRBJ1-5; D gene: .; CDR3 protein: CASSQDLRGGQPQHF
V gene: TRBV10-1; J gene: TRBJ2-7; D gene: .; CDR3 protein: CAGSDYEQYF